This record looks at one T cell receptor beta chain sequence and its context. Its cognate antigen is unknown. With 1 base removed from V and 1 base from J, the gap between germline ends came to 12 bases. Germline V gene sequence: CDR1 SGHRS, CDR2 YFSETQ. The CDR3 sequence is 16 residues long. This sample stems from a study of post-analysis software for immune sequencing data. On the study more broadly: Both relapsing-remitting and secondary progressive multiple sclerosis featured among the disease courses, as did progressive-relapsing multiple sclerosis.

Notes on the study in general: Multiple sclerosis patients had significantly lower normalized Chao1 diversity than controls. Comparison of patients with controls showed four or five TRBV segments more frequent in patients, TRBV5-6, TRBV5-1 and TRBV20-1 among them.

Unique molecular identifiers were present in the TCR beta cDNA libraries. The T cell input of roughly 0.95 to 10 million gave approximately 500,000 cDNA molecules. TCRdb reprocessed the PCR reads with MiXCR, giving one entry per CDR3 protein. The top ten clones hold 5% to 6% of a sample with about half a million distinct CDR3 sequences, around 36% of them seen once. The TCR was taken from a girl aged 2 to 17 with multiple sclerosis. The material sequenced was blood. The V gene is TRBV5-1, the J gene TRBJ1-5; D is undetermined. The CDR3 bases are TGCGCCAGCAGCTTGATCGGGCCGGGGAGCAATCAGCCCCAGCATTTT. It specifies CASSLIGPGSNQPQHF. The full variable domain, with the rest looked up from reference TRBV5-1 and TRBJ1-5, is KAGVTQTPRYLIKTRGQQVTLSCSPISGHRSVSWYQQTPGQGLQFLFEYFSETQRNKGNFPGRFSGRQFSNSRSEMNVSTLELGDSALYLCASSLIGPGSNQPQHFGDGTRLSIL.